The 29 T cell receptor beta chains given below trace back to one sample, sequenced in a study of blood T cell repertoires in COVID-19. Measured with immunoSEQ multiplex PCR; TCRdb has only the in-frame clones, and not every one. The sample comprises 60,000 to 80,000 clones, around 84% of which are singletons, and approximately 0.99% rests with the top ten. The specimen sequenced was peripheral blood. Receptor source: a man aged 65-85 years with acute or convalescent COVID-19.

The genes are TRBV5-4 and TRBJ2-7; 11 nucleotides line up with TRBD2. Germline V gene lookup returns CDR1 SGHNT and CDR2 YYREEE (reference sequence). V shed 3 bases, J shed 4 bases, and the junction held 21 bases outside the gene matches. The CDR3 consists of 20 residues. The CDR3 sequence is CASSSRKLAGDSWGMYEQYF. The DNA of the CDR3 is TGTGCCAGCAGCTCACGAAAACTAGCGGGAGACTCTTGGGGTATGTACGAGCAGTACTTC. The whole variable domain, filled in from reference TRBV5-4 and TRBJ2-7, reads ETGVTQSPTHLIKTRGQQVTLRCSSQSGHNTVSWYQQALGQGPQFIFQYYREEENGRGNFPPRFSGLQFPNYSSELNVNALELDDSALYLCASSSRKLAGDSWGMYEQYFGPGTRLTVT.

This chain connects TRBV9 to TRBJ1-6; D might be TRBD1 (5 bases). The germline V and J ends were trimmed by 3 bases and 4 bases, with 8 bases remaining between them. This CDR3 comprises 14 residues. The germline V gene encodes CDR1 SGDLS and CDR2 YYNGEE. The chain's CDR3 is CASSAGTYNSPLHF. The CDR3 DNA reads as TGTGCCAGCAGCGCCGGGACTTATAATTCACCCCTCCACTTT.

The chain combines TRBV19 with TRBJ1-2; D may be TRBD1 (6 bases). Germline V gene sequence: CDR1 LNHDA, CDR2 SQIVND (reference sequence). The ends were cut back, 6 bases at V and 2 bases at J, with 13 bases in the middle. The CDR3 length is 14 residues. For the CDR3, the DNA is TGTGCCAGTAGGGGTACACAGGGAAACTATGGCTACACCTTC. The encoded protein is CASRGTQGNYGYTF.

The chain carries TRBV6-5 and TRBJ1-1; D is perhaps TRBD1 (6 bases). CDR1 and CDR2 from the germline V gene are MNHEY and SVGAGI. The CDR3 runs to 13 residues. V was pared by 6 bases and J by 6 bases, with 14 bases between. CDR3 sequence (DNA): TGTGCCAGCAGACCCCGGACAGCTTCTGAAGCTTTCTTT. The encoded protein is CASRPRTASEAFF.

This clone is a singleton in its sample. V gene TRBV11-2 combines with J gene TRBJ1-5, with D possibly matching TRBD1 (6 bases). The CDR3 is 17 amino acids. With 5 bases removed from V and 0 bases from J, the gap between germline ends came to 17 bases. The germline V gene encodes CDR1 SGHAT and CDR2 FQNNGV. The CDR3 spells CASSKTGQIYSNQPQHF. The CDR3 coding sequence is TGTGCCAGCAGCAAAACAGGACAGATCTATAGCAATCAGCCCCAGCATTTT.

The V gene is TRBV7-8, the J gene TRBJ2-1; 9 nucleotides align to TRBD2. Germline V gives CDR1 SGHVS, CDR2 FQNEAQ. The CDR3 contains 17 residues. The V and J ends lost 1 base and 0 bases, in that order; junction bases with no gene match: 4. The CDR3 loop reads CASSLEWRGGSYNEQFF. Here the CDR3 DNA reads TGTGCCAGCAGCTTAGAATGGCGGGGGGGCTCCTACAATGAGCAGTTCTTC. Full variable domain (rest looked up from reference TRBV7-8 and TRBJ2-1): GAGVSQSPRYKVAKRGQDVALRCDPISGHVSLFWYQQALGQGPEFLTYFQNEAQLDKSGLPSDRFFAERPEGSVSTLKIQRTQQEDSAVYLCASSLEWRGGSYNEQFFGPGTRLTVL.

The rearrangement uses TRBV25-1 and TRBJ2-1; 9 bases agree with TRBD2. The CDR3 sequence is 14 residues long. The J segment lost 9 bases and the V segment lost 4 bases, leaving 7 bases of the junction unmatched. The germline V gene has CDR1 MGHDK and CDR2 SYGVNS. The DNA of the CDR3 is TGTGCCAGCAGTGGGGGAGCGGGGGGCGGTGAGCAGTTCTTC. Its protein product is CASSGGAGGGEQFF.

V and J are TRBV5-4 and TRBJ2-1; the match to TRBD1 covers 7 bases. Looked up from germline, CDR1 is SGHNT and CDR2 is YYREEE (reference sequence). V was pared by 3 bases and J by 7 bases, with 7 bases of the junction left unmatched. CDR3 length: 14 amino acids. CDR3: CASSSPGRGNEQFF. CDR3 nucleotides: TGTGCCAGCAGCTCCCCGGGCAGGGGGAATGAGCAGTTCTTC.

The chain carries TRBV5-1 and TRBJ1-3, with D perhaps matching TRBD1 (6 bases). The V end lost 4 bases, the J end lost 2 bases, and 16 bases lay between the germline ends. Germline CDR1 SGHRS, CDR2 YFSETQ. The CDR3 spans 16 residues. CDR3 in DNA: TGCGCCAGCAGCCCGAGCTACAGGGCGGCTGGAAACACCATATATTTT. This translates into CASSPSYRAAGNTIYF.

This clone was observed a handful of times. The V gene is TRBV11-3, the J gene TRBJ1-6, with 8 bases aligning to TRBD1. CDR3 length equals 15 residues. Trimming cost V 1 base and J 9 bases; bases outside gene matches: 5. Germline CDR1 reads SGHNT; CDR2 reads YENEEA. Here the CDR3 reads CASSLGQGRVSPLHF. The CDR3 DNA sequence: TGTGCCAGCAGCTTAGGACAGGGGAGGGTTTCACCCCTCCACTTT. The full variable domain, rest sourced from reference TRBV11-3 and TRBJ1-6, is EAGVVQSPRYKIIEKKQPVAFWCNPISGHNTLYWYLQNLGQGPELLIRYENEEAVDDSQLPKDRFSAERLKGVDSTLKIQPAELGDSAVYLCASSLGQGRVSPLHFGNGTRLTVT.

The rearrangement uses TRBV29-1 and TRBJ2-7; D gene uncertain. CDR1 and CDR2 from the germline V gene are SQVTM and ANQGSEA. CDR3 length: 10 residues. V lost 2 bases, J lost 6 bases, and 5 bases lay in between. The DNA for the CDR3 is TGCAGCGTTGAATCGGGCGAGCAGTACTTC. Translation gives CSVESGEQYF.

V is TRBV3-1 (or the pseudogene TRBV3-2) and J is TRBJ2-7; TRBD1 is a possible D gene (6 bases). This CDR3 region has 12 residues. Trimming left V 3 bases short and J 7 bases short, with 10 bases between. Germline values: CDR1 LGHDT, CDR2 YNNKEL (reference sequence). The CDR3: CASSQGTSEQYF. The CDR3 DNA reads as TGTGCCAGCAGCCAGGGGACATCAGAGCAGTACTTC.

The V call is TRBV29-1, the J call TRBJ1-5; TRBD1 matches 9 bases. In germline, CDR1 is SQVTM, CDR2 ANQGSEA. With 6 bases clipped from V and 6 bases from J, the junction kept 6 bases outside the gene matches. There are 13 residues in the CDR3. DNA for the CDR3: TGCAGCGTCGACAGGGGGGTTGGTCAGCCCCAGCATTTT. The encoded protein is CSVDRGVGQPQHF.

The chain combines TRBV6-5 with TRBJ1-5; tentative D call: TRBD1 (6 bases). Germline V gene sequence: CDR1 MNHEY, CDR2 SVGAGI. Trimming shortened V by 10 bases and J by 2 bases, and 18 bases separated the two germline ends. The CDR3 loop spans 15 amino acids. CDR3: CATQPPRGGNQPQHF. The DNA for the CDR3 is TGTGCCACCCAGCCCCCCAGGGGAGGCAATCAGCCCCAGCATTTT.

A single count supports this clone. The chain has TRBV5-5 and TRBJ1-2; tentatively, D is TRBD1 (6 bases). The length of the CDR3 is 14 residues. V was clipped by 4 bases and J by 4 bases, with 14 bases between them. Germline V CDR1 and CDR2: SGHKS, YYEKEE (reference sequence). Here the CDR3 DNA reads TGTGCCAGCAGCCCGGCGGGGGCAGTCTATGGCTACACCTTC. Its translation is CASSPAGAVYGYTF.

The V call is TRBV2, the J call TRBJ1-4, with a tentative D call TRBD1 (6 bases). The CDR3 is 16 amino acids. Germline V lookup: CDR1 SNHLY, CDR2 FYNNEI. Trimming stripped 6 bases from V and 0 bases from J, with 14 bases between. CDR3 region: CASRVGQLTTNEKLFF. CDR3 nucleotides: TGTGCCAGCAGGGTCGGACAGCTAACAACTAATGAAAAACTGTTTTTT. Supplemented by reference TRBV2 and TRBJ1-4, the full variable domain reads EPEVTQTPSHQVTQMGQEVILRCVPISNHLYFYWYRQILGQKVEFLVSFYNNEISEKSEIFDDQFSVERPDGSNFTLKIRSTKLEDSAMYFCASRVGQLTTNEKLFFGSGTQLSVL.

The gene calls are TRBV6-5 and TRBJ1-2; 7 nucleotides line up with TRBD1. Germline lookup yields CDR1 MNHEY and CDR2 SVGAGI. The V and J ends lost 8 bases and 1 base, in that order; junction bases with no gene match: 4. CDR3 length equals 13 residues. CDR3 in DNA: TGTGCCAGCCAAGGGGGCGGTAACTATGGCTACACCTTC. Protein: CASQGGGNYGYTF.

The CDR3 nucleotides read TGTGCCAGCAGTTTAGGGAGGTGGAGACTCGCGACAGATACGCAGTATTTT. Its protein product is CASSLGRWRLATDTQYF. The V call is TRBV27, the J call TRBJ2-3, with a possible D match to TRBD2 (6 bases). This CDR3 comprises 17 residues. Germline CDR1 is MNHEY and CDR2 is SMNVEV (reference sequence). Trimming took 2 bases from V and 3 from J, leaving 18 bases between them.

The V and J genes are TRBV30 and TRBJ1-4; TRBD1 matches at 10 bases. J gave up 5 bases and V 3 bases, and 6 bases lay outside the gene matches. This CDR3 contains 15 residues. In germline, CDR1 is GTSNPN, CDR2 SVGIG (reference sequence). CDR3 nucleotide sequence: TGTGCCTGGAGAGGTTCGGGACAGGGGAATGAAAAACTGTTTTTT. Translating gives CAWRGSGQGNEKLFF.

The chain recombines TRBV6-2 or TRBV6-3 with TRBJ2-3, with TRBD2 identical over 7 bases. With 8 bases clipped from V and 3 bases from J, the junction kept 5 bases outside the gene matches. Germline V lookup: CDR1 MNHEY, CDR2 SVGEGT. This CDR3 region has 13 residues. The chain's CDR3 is CASRRLATDTQYF. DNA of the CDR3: TGTGCCAGCCGCCGACTAGCAACAGATACGCAGTATTTT.

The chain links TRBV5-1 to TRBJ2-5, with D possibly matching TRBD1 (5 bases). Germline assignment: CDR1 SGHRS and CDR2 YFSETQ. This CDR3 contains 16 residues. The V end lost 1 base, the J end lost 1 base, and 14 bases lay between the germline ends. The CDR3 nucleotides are TGCGCCAGCAGCTTGAATGCTTGGGGCCTCCAAGAGACCCAGTACTTC. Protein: CASSLNAWGLQETQYF. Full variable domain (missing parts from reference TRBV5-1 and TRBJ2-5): KAGVTQTPRYLIKTRGQQVTLSCSPISGHRSVSWYQQTPGQGLQFLFEYFSETQRNKGNFPGRFSGRQFSNSRSEMNVSTLELGDSALYLCASSLNAWGLQETQYFGPGTRLLVL.

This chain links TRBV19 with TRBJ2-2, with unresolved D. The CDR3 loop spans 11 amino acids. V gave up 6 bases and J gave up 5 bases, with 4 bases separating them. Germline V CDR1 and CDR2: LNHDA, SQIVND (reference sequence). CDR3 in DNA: TGTGCCAGTAGCTTGACCGGGGAGCTGTTTTTT. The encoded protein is CASSLTGELFF.

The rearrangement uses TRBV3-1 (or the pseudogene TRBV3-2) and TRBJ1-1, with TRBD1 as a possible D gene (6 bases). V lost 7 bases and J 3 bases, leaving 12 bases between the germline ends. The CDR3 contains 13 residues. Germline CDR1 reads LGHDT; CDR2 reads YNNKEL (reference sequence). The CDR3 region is CASIKTGYTEAFF. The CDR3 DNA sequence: TGTGCCAGCATCAAAACAGGGTACACTGAAGCTTTCTTT.

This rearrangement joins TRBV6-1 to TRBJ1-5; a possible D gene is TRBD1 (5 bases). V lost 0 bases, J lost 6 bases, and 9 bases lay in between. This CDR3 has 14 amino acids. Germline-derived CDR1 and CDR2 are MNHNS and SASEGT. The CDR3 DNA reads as TGTGCCAGCAGTGAAGCCCAGGGCCTTCAGCCCCAGCATTTT. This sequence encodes CASSEAQGLQPQHF.

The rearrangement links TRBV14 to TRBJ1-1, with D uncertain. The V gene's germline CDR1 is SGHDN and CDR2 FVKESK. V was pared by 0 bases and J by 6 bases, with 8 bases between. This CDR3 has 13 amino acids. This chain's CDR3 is CASSQDLLAEAFF. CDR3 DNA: TGTGCCAGCAGCCAAGATTTACTCGCTGAAGCTTTCTTT.

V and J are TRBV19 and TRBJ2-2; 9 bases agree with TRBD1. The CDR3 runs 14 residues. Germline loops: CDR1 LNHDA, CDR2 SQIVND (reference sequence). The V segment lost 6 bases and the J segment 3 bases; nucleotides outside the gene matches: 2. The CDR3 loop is CASRDRGDTGELFF. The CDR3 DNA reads TGTGCCAGTAGGGACAGGGGAGACACCGGGGAGCTGTTTTTT. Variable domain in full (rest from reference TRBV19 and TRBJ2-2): DGGITQSPKYLFRKEGQNVTLSCEQNLNHDAMYWYRQDPGQGLRLIYYSQIVNDFQKGDIAEGYSVSREKKESFPLTVTSAQKNPTAFYLCASRDRGDTGELFFGEGSRLTVL.

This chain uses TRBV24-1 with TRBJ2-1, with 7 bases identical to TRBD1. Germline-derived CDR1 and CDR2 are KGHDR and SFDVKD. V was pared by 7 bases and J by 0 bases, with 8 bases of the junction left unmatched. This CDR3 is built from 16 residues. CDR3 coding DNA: TGTGCCACCAGCCCAGGGGACAGAGGCTCCTACAATGAGCAGTTCTTC. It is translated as CATSPGDRGSYNEQFF.

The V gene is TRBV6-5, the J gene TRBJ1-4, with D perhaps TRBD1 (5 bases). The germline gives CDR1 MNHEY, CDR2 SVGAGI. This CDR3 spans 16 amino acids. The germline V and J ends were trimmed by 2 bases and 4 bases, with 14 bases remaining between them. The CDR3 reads CASSYQGTLSNEKLFF. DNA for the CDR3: TGTGCCAGCAGTTACCAAGGGACTTTAAGTAATGAAAAACTGTTTTTT.

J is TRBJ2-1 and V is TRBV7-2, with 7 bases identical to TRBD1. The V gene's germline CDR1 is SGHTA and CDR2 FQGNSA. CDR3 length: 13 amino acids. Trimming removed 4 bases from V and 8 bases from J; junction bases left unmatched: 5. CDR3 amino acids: CASSSNRGHEQFF. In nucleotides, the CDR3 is TGTGCCAGCAGCTCAAATAGGGGGCATGAGCAGTTCTTC.